This T cell receptor (beta chain) stems from a study of blood T cell repertoires in COVID-19. Study-level background: COVID-19 samples from acute and convalescent phases originated in the United States, Italy and Spain. Sources were T cells, B-cell-depleted T cells, or PBMCs; the material itself was cDNA or gDNA.

Per the study methods: Amplification from reference gene primers served as the basis for estimated nucleated cell counts. Sequencing used immunoSEQ multiplex PCR; TCRdb keeps in-frame clones, though not all of them. Clonal size and the V and J genes are those of that table, whereas D and trimming came from the DNA. The sample records fewer than 250,000 clones, less than 85% being singletons. Germline values: CDR1 SGHVS, CDR2 FNYEAQ. The CDR3 spans 13 residues. Trimming pared 1 base from V and 7 bases from J, leaving 8 bases between. Sequenced: peripheral blood. The V gene is TRBV7-6, the J gene TRBJ1-5, with D maybe TRBD1 (5 bases). The receptor was isolated from a woman in her forties or fifties with acute or convalescent COVID-19. The CDR3: CASSLDDSQPQHF. The CDR3 DNA sequence: TGTGCCAGCAGCTTAGATGACAGCCAGCCCCAGCATTTT.